The 10 T cell receptor beta chains below all came from one sample that was sequenced in a study of blood T cell repertoires in COVID-19. Generated by immunoSEQ multiplex PCR, the TCRdb table keeps only in-frame clones and is missing some. The sample consists of a few hundred thousand clones, 75% to 90% of them appearing once. The sequencing input was peripheral blood. Receptors originate from a human donor in a cohort sampled during active COVID-19.

This chain links TRBV6-1 with TRBJ2-7, with 7 bases that match TRBD2. Germline V gives CDR1 MNHNS, CDR2 SASEGT. Trimming at V came to 3 bases and at J to 6 bases, leaving 2 bases not matched to a gene. This CDR3 has 12 amino acids. The DNA of the CDR3 is TGTGCCAGCAGTGACCGACTAGCCGAGCAGTACTTC. This encodes CASSDRLAEQYF.

There are a few counts of this clone. V is TRBV27 and J is TRBJ2-7, with D possibly TRBD1 on 6 matching bases. Germline V gene data show CDR1 as MNHEY and CDR2 as SMNVEV (reference sequence). This CDR3 has 12 residues. V was clipped by 6 bases and J by 5 bases, with 11 bases between them. CDR3 in DNA: TGTGCCAGCAGCACAGGGTTAAACGAGCAGTACTTC. Its translation is CASSTGLNEQYF.

The chain is built from TRBV7-8 and TRBJ1-5, with 7 bases aligning to TRBD1. Trimming took 5 bases from V and 4 from J; bases not matched to a gene: 8. This CDR3 is built from 15 residues. From germline, CDR1 is SGHVS and CDR2 FQNEAQ. The CDR3 DNA reads as TGTGCCAGCAGCCGAACCAGGGGGGCGAATCAGCCCCAGCATTTT. Protein sequence: CASSRTRGANQPQHF.

The CDR3, as DNA: TGTGCCAGCAGCGTGGGACTAGCGGGCTACAATGAGCAGTTCTTC. Protein sequence: CASSVGLAGYNEQFF. The chain recombines TRBV9 with TRBJ2-1; 12 bases match TRBD2. Germline values: CDR1 SGDLS, CDR2 YYNGEE. After removal of 2 bases from V and 3 bases from J, the junction contained 0 bases not matched to a gene. This CDR3 comprises 15 residues.

The chain links TRBV30 to TRBJ2-6, with a weak D call TRBD1 (5 bases). The V end was cut by 4 bases, the J end by 0 bases, with 16 bases between. The germline gives CDR1 GTSNPN, CDR2 SVGIG (reference sequence). CDR3 size: 17 residues. CDR3 amino acids: CAWTIRAVSSGANVLTF. The CDR3 region has the DNA TGTGCCTGGACGATCAGGGCGGTTAGCTCTGGGGCCAACGTCCTGACTTTC.

The rearrangement uses TRBV15 and TRBJ2-7, with D unclear. This CDR3 contains 15 residues. V shed 0 bases and J shed 0 bases, with 9 bases lying between them. CDR1 and CDR2 (germline): LNHNV, YYDKDF (reference sequence). The CDR3 nucleotides are TGTGCCACCAGCAGAGATCTTGGCTTCTCCTACGAGCAGTACTTC. Translated, it gives CATSRDLGFSYEQYF.

V usage is TRBV18 and J usage is TRBJ2-7; a weak D match, TRBD1 (6 bases). Germline V gene data show CDR1 as KGHSH and CDR2 as LQKENI. The germline V and J ends were trimmed by 3 bases and 7 bases, with 22 bases remaining between them. The length of the CDR3 is 16 residues. The chain's CDR3 is CASSPRVLGAASEQYF. CDR3 DNA sequence: TGTGCCAGCTCACCGCGGGTTCTGGGGGCTGCTTCTGAGCAGTACTTC.

The genes are TRBV4-2 and TRBJ1-5; D call uncertain. In germline, CDR1 is LGHNA, CDR2 YNFKEQ. V was pared by 0 bases and J by 3 bases, with 12 bases between. The CDR3 is made up of 16 amino acids. CDR3: CASSQDSRRDNQPQHF. The CDR3 nucleotides are TGTGCCAGCAGCCAAGATTCTAGACGGGACAATCAGCCCCAGCATTTT.

This chain joins TRBV5-1 and TRBJ2-2; the match to TRBD2 covers 7 bases. This CDR3 region has 16 residues. Germline V gene data show CDR1 as SGHRS and CDR2 as YFSETQ. Unmatched junction bases numbered 3, after V lost 0 bases and J lost 1 base. The CDR3 DNA reads as TGCGCCAGCAGCTTGGCGGGAGGCGTGAACACCGGGGAGCTGTTTTTT. Encoded protein: CASSLAGGVNTGELFF.

CDR3 region: CASSYADRPGNQPQHF. Here the CDR3 DNA reads TGTGCCAGCAGTTACGCAGACAGGCCCGGAAATCAGCCCCAGCATTTT. V gene TRBV6-7 combines with J gene TRBJ1-5; D perhaps matches TRBD1 (6 bases). TRBV6-7 is recorded as an ORF, its role being uncertain. The CDR3 length is 16 residues. V was clipped by 2 bases and J by 4 bases, with 15 bases between them.